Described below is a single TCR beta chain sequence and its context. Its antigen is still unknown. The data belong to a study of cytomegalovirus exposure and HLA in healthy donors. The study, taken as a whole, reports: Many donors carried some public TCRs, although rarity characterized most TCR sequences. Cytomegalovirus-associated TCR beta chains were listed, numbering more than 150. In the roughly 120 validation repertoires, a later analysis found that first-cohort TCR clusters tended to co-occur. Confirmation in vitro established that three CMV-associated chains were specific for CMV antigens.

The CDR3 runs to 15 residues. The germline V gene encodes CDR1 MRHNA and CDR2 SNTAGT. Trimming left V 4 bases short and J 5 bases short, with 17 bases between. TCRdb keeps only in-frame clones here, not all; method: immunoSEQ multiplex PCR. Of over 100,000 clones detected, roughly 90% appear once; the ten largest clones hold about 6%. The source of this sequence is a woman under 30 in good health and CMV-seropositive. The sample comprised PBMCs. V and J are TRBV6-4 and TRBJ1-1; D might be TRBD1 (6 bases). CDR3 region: CASSVQAGADTEAFF. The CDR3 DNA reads TGTGCCAGCAGTGTTCAGGCAGGGGCCGATACTGAAGCTTTCTTT.